This T cell receptor beta chain was observed in a study of blood T cell repertoires in COVID-19. The repertoire was sequenced with immunoSEQ multiplex PCR; TCRdb's copy has only in-frame clones and lacks some. Of about 320,000 clones listed, over 90% are singletons. CDR1 is MGHRA, CDR2 YSYEKL, per germline. Trimming cost V 4 bases and J 4 bases, with 23 bases left between them. The CDR3 runs 18 residues. The genes are TRBV4-1 and TRBJ1-5; D is uncertain. This clonotype originated in a woman in her thirties who had been exposed to COVID-19. Sequenced material: PBMCs or T cells enriched from blood (not recorded which). This chain's CDR3 is CASSPIRGFGEWNQPQHF. The CDR3 DNA reads TGCGCCAGCAGCCCCATTCGGGGTTTCGGCGAATGGAATCAGCCCCAGCATTTT.